These 23 T cell receptor beta chains were all obtained from the same sample, sequenced in a study of draining lymph node invasion in breast cancer. Memory regulatory T cells were sorted as CD4+ CD45RA- CD25high cells. Each CDR3 protein is one row after TCRdb ran MiXCR on the bulk RNA-seq reads. The sample carries some 2,900 distinct CDR3 sequences, under 80% recorded once. Sequencing was performed on sorted memory Tregs from a lymph node. Receptor source: a female donor with luminal breast cancer.

V usage is TRBV20-1 and J usage is TRBJ2-1, with D tentatively TRBD2 (5 bases). This CDR3 comprises 13 residues. CDR1 DFQATT and CDR2 SNEGSKA come from the germline V gene (reference sequence). Trimming pared 1 base from V and 7 bases from J, leaving 11 bases between. The CDR3 region is CSARGAGPNEQFF. Written as DNA, the CDR3 is TGCAGTGCTAGAGGGGCGGGCCCTAATGAGCAGTTCTTC.

The chain employs TRBV7-6 and TRBJ2-3; no definite D call. V was clipped by 3 bases and J by 6 bases, with 13 bases between them. The V gene's germline CDR1 is SGHVS and CDR2 FNYEAQ. This CDR3 region has 14 residues. CDR3 coding DNA: TGTGCCAGCAGCTTCACCGTCGGGTCGGATACGCAGTATTTT. It is translated as CASSFTVGSDTQYF.

V is TRBV7-8 and J is TRBJ2-6, with D unclear. CDR3 length: 17 amino acids. The V end lost 1 base, the J end lost 4 bases, and 14 bases lay between the germline ends. Germline CDR1 and CDR2: SGHVS and FQNEAQ. CDR3 coding DNA: TGTGCCAGCAGCTTAGGGGAAGGCAGAACGGGGGCCAACGTCCTGACTTTC. Translating gives CASSLGEGRTGANVLTF. The whole variable domain, remainder taken from reference TRBV7-8 and TRBJ2-6, is GAGVSQSPRYKVAKRGQDVALRCDPISGHVSLFWYQQALGQGPEFLTYFQNEAQLDKSGLPSDRFFAERPEGSVSTLKIQRTQQEDSAVYLCASSLGEGRTGANVLTFGAGSRLTVL.

Written as DNA, the CDR3 is TGTGCCAGTACGGGACATGGCGGATGGGAGCAGTTCTTC. Its protein product is CASTGHGGWEQFF. V usage is TRBV12-3 or TRBV12-4 and J usage is TRBJ2-1; perhaps TRBD1 as D (6 bases). Between the trimmed V and J ends, which lost 9 bases and 10 bases, there was a span of 19 bases. The CDR3 has 13 amino acids.

The rearrangement links TRBV5-6 to TRBJ2-2; 7 bases fit TRBD1. The CDR3 has 16 residues. Losses at the gene ends were 3 bases for V and 4 bases for J; bases not matched to a gene: 9. Germline values: CDR1 SGHDT, CDR2 YYEEEE. As DNA, the CDR3 is TGTGCCAGCAGCTACCCCGGGACAGAAGTCACCGGGGAGCTGTTTTTT. Translating gives CASSYPGTEVTGELFF.

This clonotype turned up a few times. V usage is TRBV19 and J usage is TRBJ1-2; D is unresolved. Germline loops: CDR1 LNHDA, CDR2 SQIVND (reference sequence). This CDR3 has 12 amino acids. Trimming took 4 bases from V and 4 from J, leaving 7 bases between them. The CDR3: CASSKKIYGYTF. CDR3 DNA sequence: TGTGCCAGTAGTAAGAAGATCTATGGCTACACCTTC.

The gene calls are TRBV10-3 and TRBJ2-1, with TRBD1 matching over 7 bases. Per the germline V gene, CDR1 is ENHRY and CDR2 is SYGVKD. With 3 bases clipped from V and 0 bases from J, the junction kept 5 bases outside the gene matches. The CDR3 extends over 16 amino acids. CDR3 DNA: TGTGCCATCAGTGAAGGGGGACAGACCTCCTACAATGAGCAGTTCTTC. This encodes CAISEGGQTSYNEQFF.

This chain links TRBV6-2 or TRBV6-3 with TRBJ2-6; tentative D call: TRBD2 (6 bases). The V gene lost 2 bases and the J gene lost 2 bases, with 19 bases spanning the gap. CDR3 length: 19 amino acids. Germline V gene data show CDR1 as MNHEY and CDR2 as SVGEGT. The DNA for the CDR3 is TGTGCCAGCAGTTACCAAAACTGGGGGGACCACCCTGGGGCCAACGTCCTGACTTTC. As protein: CASSYQNWGDHPGANVLTF.

This clonotype was observed a few times. V is TRBV20-1 and J is TRBJ1-6, with D perhaps TRBD1 (5 bases). The CDR3 consists of 15 residues. Trimming removed 0 bases at V and 7 bases at J, with 13 bases between. Germline V gene data show CDR1 as DFQATT and CDR2 as SNEGSKA (reference sequence). In DNA form, the CDR3 reads TGCAGTGCTAGAGATCGGGACGGGGGAAATTCACCCCTCCACTTT. Encoded protein: CSARDRDGGNSPLHF.

This chain links TRBV5-1 with TRBJ1-2; 8 bases are shared with TRBD1. Germline CDR1 SGHRS, CDR2 YFSETQ. Losses at the gene ends were 5 bases for V and 3 bases for J; bases not matched to a gene: 3. This CDR3 comprises 13 residues. CDR3 coding DNA: TGCGCCAGCAGACAGGGGGGAGACTATGGCTACACCTTC. It encodes CASRQGGDYGYTF.

This clonotype has only a few counts. This chain connects TRBV11-1 to TRBJ1-1; D remains ambiguous. The CDR3 sequence is 14 residues long. From germline, CDR1 is SGHAT and CDR2 FQDESV (reference sequence). Trimming shortened V by 5 bases and J by 0 bases, and 10 bases separated the two germline ends. CDR3 sequence reads: CASSMVGMNTEAFF. The CDR3 DNA reads as TGTGCCAGCAGCATGGTGGGTATGAACACTGAAGCTTTCTTT. The full variable domain, in which reference TRBV11-1 and TRBJ1-1 provide the parts outside the CDR3, is EAEVAQSPRYKITEKSQAVAFWCDPISGHATLYWYRQILGQGPELLVQFQDESVVDDSQLPKDRFSAERLKGVDSTLKIQPAELGDSAMYLCASSMVGMNTEAFFGQGTRLTVV.

The chain employs TRBV5-4 and TRBJ2-5; 10 positions agree with TRBD2. The trim removed 2 bases at V and 7 bases at J, leaving 8 bases unmatched. Per the germline V gene, CDR1 is SGHNT and CDR2 is YYREEE (reference sequence). The CDR3 runs 15 residues. The DNA for the CDR3 is TGTGCCAGCAGCTTTTCCTACCGGACTAGCGGGACCCAGTACTTC. Residues: CASSFSYRTSGTQYF.

This chain's CDR3 is CASSENWGRRDTEAFF. CDR3 DNA sequence: TGTGCCAGCAGCGAAAACTGGGGTCGACGGGACACTGAAGCTTTCTTT. The chain has TRBV7-2 and TRBJ1-1; D is unresolved. The V gene lost 5 bases and the J gene lost 3 bases, with 19 bases spanning the gap. The germline CDR1 and CDR2 sequences are SGHTA and FQGNSA. The CDR3 is 16 amino acids. The whole variable domain, filled in from reference TRBV7-2 and TRBJ1-1, reads GAGVSQSPSNKVTEKGKDVELRCDPISGHTALYWYRQSLGQGLEFLIYFQGNSAPDKSGLPSDRFSAERTGGSVSTLTIQRTQQEDSAVYLCASSENWGRRDTEAFFGQGTRLTVV.

This clonotype turned up a few times. The chain employs TRBV6-2 or TRBV6-3 and TRBJ2-7; D is ambiguous. This CDR3 is 11 amino acids long. The V gene's germline CDR1 is MNHEY and CDR2 SVGEGT. V dropped 6 bases and J dropped 3 bases, with 6 bases sitting between them. The CDR3 is CASRISYEQYF. The CDR3 nucleotides are TGTGCCAGCAGGATCAGCTACGAGCAGTACTTC.

The chain has TRBV7-8 and TRBJ1-6, with D tentatively TRBD1 (6 bases). The germline CDR1 and CDR2 sequences are SGHVS and FQNEAQ. The length of the CDR3 is 15 residues. V lost 1 base and J 10 bases, leaving 14 bases between the germline ends. This CDR3 reads CASSLGGGRASPLHF. Written as DNA, the CDR3 is TGTGCCAGCAGCTTAGGCGGGGGGCGAGCGTCACCCCTCCACTTT.

J is TRBJ1-1 and V is TRBV30; no definite D call. The V gene lost 2 bases and the J gene lost 0 bases, with 13 bases spanning the gap. The CDR3 is 15 amino acids. CDR1 and CDR2 (germline): GTSNPN, SVGIG (reference sequence). In nucleotides, the CDR3 is TGTGCCTGGAGTCCCCTGCGGGGAATGAACACTGAAGCTTTCTTT. Translating gives CAWSPLRGMNTEAFF.

This rearrangement joins TRBV10-3 to TRBJ2-1; D might be TRBD1 (6 bases). V shed 0 bases and J shed 8 bases, with 17 bases lying between them. This CDR3 is 16 amino acids long. The germline CDR1 and CDR2 sequences are ENHRY and SYGVKD. The DNA of the CDR3 is TGTGCCATCAGTGAGTCGGGGGCAGGTGATGGGCATGAGCAGTTCTTC. It yields the protein CAISESGAGDGHEQFF.

This clonotype was observed once. The rearrangement links TRBV5-5 to TRBJ2-2; D is unresolved. The CDR3 loop spans 12 amino acids. Germline lookup yields CDR1 SGHKS and CDR2 YYEKEE (reference sequence). The V end was cut by 10 bases, the J end by 6 bases, with 13 bases between. This CDR3 reads CASASVSGELFF. Here the CDR3 DNA reads TGTGCCTCGGCTTCGGTGTCCGGGGAGCTGTTTTTT.

This clonotype was seen just once. This sequence joins TRBV13 and TRBJ2-4, with TRBD1 matching 7 bases. The CDR3 extends over 12 amino acids. With V trimmed by 4 bases and J by 10 bases, 4 bases remained unmatched. The V gene's germline CDR1 is PRHDT and CDR2 FYEKMQ (reference sequence). The CDR3 nucleotides are TGTGCCAGCAGCTGGACAGGAGGTATTCAGTACTTC. It translates to CASSWTGGIQYF.

A few counts support this clonotype. The chain uses TRBV7-8 and TRBJ2-3, with TRBD2 identical over 9 bases. The junction had 11 bases not matched to a gene; V was cut back by 3 bases and J by 1 base. This CDR3 is 18 amino acids long. Germline lookup yields CDR1 SGHVS and CDR2 FQNEAQ. The CDR3 is CASSLSGNSGSGTDTQYF. CDR3 bases: TGTGCCAGCAGCTTGTCCGGGAATAGCGGGAGCGGCACAGATACGCAGTATTTT.

J is TRBJ1-2 and V is TRBV7-2; 11 bases fit TRBD1. The germline CDR1 and CDR2 sequences are SGHTA and FQGNSA. The CDR3 loop spans 15 amino acids. Losses at the gene ends were 1 base for V and 8 bases for J; bases not matched to a gene: 6. In DNA form, the CDR3 reads TGTGCCAGCAGCTTAGACGGACAGGGGGCAGACGGCTACACCTTC. Translating gives CASSLDGQGADGYTF. Variable domain in full (rest from reference TRBV7-2 and TRBJ1-2): GAGVSQSPSNKVTEKGKDVELRCDPISGHTALYWYRQSLGQGLEFLIYFQGNSAPDKSGLPSDRFSAERTGGSVSTLTIQRTQQEDSAVYLCASSLDGQGADGYTFGSGTRLTVV.

The J gene is TRBJ2-1, the V gene TRBV24-1, with D maybe TRBD2 (5 bases). The CDR3 covers 16 residues. V was shortened by 0 bases and J by 0 bases, with 8 bases between the two germline ends. Germline V CDR1 and CDR2: KGHDR, SFDVKD. CDR3 DNA: TGTGCCACCAGTGATTTGCCGGGGAGCTCCTACAATGAGCAGTTCTTC. This sequence encodes CATSDLPGSSYNEQFF.

This chain connects TRBV10-1 to TRBJ1-1; weak D call: TRBD1 (6 bases). The germline V and J ends were trimmed by 5 bases and 11 bases, with 21 bases remaining between them. CDR3 size: 14 residues. CDR1 WNHNN and CDR2 SYGVQD come from the germline V gene (reference sequence). The CDR3 DNA reads as TGCGCCAGCAGTCCGAGTCGTTTGGGGGCTAGGGCTTTCTTT. Translated, it gives CASSPSRLGARAFF.